This entry lists 12 T cell receptor beta chains sequenced from one sample in a study of blood T cell repertoires in COVID-19. Profiling relied on immunoSEQ multiplex PCR, and the TCRdb table lists in-frame clones only, not all of them. The sample yields about 50,000 clones, about 80% seen once. The sequenced sample consisted of peripheral blood. The receptor set was obtained from a man in his 60s with acute or convalescent COVID-19.

This rearrangement joins TRBV7-3 to TRBJ2-3; 9 bases are shared with TRBD2. This CDR3 spans 16 amino acids. Germline CDR1 reads SGHTA; CDR2 reads FQGTGA. Trimming took 5 bases from V and 6 from J; bases not matched to a gene: 12. The CDR3 loop reads CASSPRGGAPSDTQYF. The CDR3 bases are TGTGCCAGCAGCCCACGCGGGGGGGCCCCCTCGGATACGCAGTATTTT.

The rearrangement uses TRBV19 and TRBJ1-4, with 9 positions matching TRBD1. Trimming removed 1 base from V and 6 bases from J; junction bases left unmatched: 3. This CDR3 contains 15 residues. CDR1 is LNHDA and CDR2 is SQIVND in the germline V gene (reference sequence). Written as DNA, the CDR3 is TGTGCCAGTAGTATAGGAGGACAGGGGTATGAAAAACTGTTTTTT. As protein: CASSIGGQGYEKLFF.

This sequence joins TRBV7-2 and TRBJ2-1, with 7 bases matching TRBD2. CDR1 is SGHTA and CDR2 is FQGNSA in the germline V gene. V shed 6 bases, J shed 2 bases, and the junction held 7 bases outside the gene matches. This CDR3 has 15 amino acids. The chain's CDR3 is CASRRPSGTYNEQFF. The CDR3 region has the DNA TGTGCCAGCAGGAGACCTAGCGGAACCTACAATGAGCAGTTCTTC.

V and J are TRBV23-1 and TRBJ2-5; D not resolved. TRBV23-1 is placed among ORFs of uncertain function. With 4 bases removed from V and 3 bases from J, the gap between germline ends came to 9 bases. The CDR3 is made up of 13 amino acids. The CDR3 DNA is TGCGCCAGCAGTCCGGATCAGGAAGAGACCCAGTACTTC. Protein product: CASSPDQEETQYF.

The CDR3 region has the DNA TGTGCCACCAGTGATCACGCTAGCGGGGCTTCCTACAATGAGCAGTTCTTC. It specifies CATSDHASGASYNEQFF. V is TRBV24-1 and J is TRBJ2-1, with 9 bases that match TRBD2. The CDR3 contains 17 residues. Per germline, CDR1 KGHDR and CDR2 SFDVKD. V gave up 3 bases and J gave up 1 base; unmatched junction bases: 6.

This clone has more than one count but fewer than ten. J is TRBJ1-6 and V is TRBV11-2; the D gene is possibly TRBD1 (5 bases). Germline CDR1 reads SGHAT; CDR2 reads FQNNGV. V was shortened by 8 bases and J by 7 bases, with 12 bases between the two germline ends. The CDR3 is 13 residues long. CDR3 sequence (DNA): TGTGCCAGCCGCAGGGTCGAGAATTCACCCCTCCACTTT. Protein: CASRRVENSPLHF.

The gene calls are TRBV7-2 and TRBJ2-1; TRBD2 might be the D (5 bases). V shed 2 bases and J shed 3 bases, with 11 bases lying between them. CDR1 is SGHTA and CDR2 is FQGNSA in the germline V gene. CDR3 length: 15 residues. In DNA, the CDR3 is TGTGCCAGCAGCTTAAAGGGCGCGGGCTACAATGAGCAGTTCTTC. As protein: CASSLKGAGYNEQFF.

The chain is built from TRBV6-5 and TRBJ1-2; 8 positions agree with TRBD1. CDR3 length equals 13 residues. Germline V gene lookup returns CDR1 MNHEY and CDR2 SVGAGI. The ends lost 8 bases at V and 2 bases at J; junction bases unmatched: 4. The CDR3 here is CASRTGLNYGYTF. The CDR3 DNA reads as TGTGCCAGCCGGACAGGGTTAAACTATGGCTACACCTTC.

The rearrangement links TRBV11-2 to TRBJ2-7; the match to TRBD2 covers 8 bases. The CDR3 extends over 13 amino acids. CDR1 and CDR2 (germline): SGHAT, FQNNGV. V gave up 1 base and J gave up 10 bases; unmatched junction bases: 6. CDR3 nucleotide sequence: TGTGCCAGCAGCTTAGCGAGTAGCGGGGATCAGTACTTC. Protein sequence: CASSLASSGDQYF.

This clone was observed once. V usage is TRBV28 and J usage is TRBJ1-6; the D is unclear. This CDR3 spans 12 amino acids. Germline V gene sequence: CDR1 MDHEN, CDR2 SYDVKM. The V gene lost 5 bases and the J gene lost 6 bases, with 5 bases spanning the gap. CDR3: CASSLANSPLHF. The CDR3 coding sequence is TGTGCCAGCAGTCTGGCTAATTCACCCCTCCACTTT.

V gene TRBV30 combines with J gene TRBJ1-5; the D is unclear. Germline values: CDR1 GTSNPN, CDR2 SVGIG (reference sequence). The CDR3 length is 13 residues. V was pared by 0 bases and J by 3 bases, with 6 bases between. The CDR3 spells CAWSVQYNQPQHF. DNA of the CDR3: TGTGCCTGGAGTGTACAGTACAATCAGCCCCAGCATTTT.

The V call is TRBV5-1, the J call TRBJ1-1; TRBD1 is a possible D gene (6 bases). CDR3 size: 14 residues. V gave up 0 bases and J gave up 11 bases, with 17 bases separating them. CDR1 SGHRS and CDR2 YFSETQ come from the germline V gene. CDR3: CASSLGQDRLSAFF. The CDR3 DNA sequence: TGCGCCAGCAGCTTGGGCCAAGACAGGCTGTCGGCTTTCTTT.